Each of the 29 T cell receptor beta chains below was sequenced from the same sample in a study of blood T cell repertoires in COVID-19. TCRdb keeps only in-frame clones here, not all; method: immunoSEQ multiplex PCR. The data show some 260,000 clones, more than 75% seen once. The source material was PBMCs or T cells enriched from blood (not recorded which). Source of these receptors: a man aged 35 to 55 who had recovered from COVID-19.

This chain joins TRBV6-2 or TRBV6-3 and TRBJ2-3; 10 bases are a match to TRBD2. Germline V lookup: CDR1 MNHEY, CDR2 SVGEGT. Trimming removed 4 bases from V and 2 bases from J; junction bases left unmatched: 3. The CDR3 has 15 amino acids. CDR3 DNA: TGTGCCAGCAGTTTCCTAGCGGGGGACACAGATACGCAGTATTTT. Translation: CASSFLAGDTDTQYF.

The chain is built from TRBV5-1 and TRBJ2-2; a possible D gene is TRBD1 (6 bases). CDR3 length equals 14 residues. Germline V gives CDR1 SGHRS, CDR2 YFSETQ. V lost 5 bases to trimming and J lost 2 bases, with 10 bases between them. Written as DNA, the CDR3 is TGCGCCAGCAGAGGGACATACAACACCGGGGAGCTGTTTTTT. Protein product: CASRGTYNTGELFF.

This rearrangement joins TRBV5-4 to TRBJ2-5; 8 bases map to TRBD2. Germline CDR1 and CDR2: SGHNT and YYREEE (reference sequence). V gave up 3 bases and J gave up 4 bases; unmatched junction bases: 14. This CDR3 has 17 amino acids. CDR3 residues: CASSSGGEGRFRETQYF. The DNA of the CDR3 is TGTGCCAGCAGCTCGGGGGGGGAGGGCCGATTTAGAGAGACCCAGTACTTC.

The genes are TRBV28 and TRBJ2-7; D gene ambiguous. Trimming took off 7 bases at V and 4 bases at J, with 17 bases between the two ends. CDR3 length equals 14 residues. Germline V lookup: CDR1 MDHEN, CDR2 SYDVKM. CDR3 in amino acids: CASTLPEHRYEQYF. DNA for the CDR3: TGTGCCAGCACCCTTCCAGAACACAGATACGAGCAGTACTTC.

The V and J genes are TRBV7-9 and TRBJ2-7, with D unclear. CDR1 is SEHNR, CDR2 FQNEAQ, per germline (reference sequence). The CDR3 is 15 amino acids. Trimming left V 1 base short and J 1 base short, with 11 bases between. The CDR3 DNA sequence: TGTGCCAGCAGCTTAGGGGCAGAAGCTTCCTACGAGCAGTACTTC. Residues: CASSLGAEASYEQYF.

This clone is a singleton in its sample. The same CDR3 also results from other DNA sequences found in this sample. CDR3 bases: TGTGCCAGCAGTCTAGGACAGGGAAATCAGCCCCAGCATTTT. It specifies CASSLGQGNQPQHF. The rearrangement uses TRBV6-5 and TRBJ1-5, with TRBD1 identical over 8 bases. J lost 4 bases, V lost 5 bases, and 4 bases had no gene match. The germline gives CDR1 MNHEY, CDR2 SVGAGI. The CDR3 is 14 amino acids.

This sequence joins TRBV6-2 or TRBV6-3 and TRBJ2-7, with TRBD2 matching over 7 bases. The CDR3 loop spans 16 amino acids. The germline CDR1 and CDR2 sequences are MNHEY and SVGEGT. V lost 6 bases to trimming and J lost 0 bases; unmatched junction nucleotides: 11. The CDR3 coding sequence is TGTGCCAGCAGCCACGGGCCGGGACTAAACTCCTACGAGCAGTACTTC. The encoded protein is CASSHGPGLNSYEQYF.

The chain has TRBV2 and TRBJ2-5; D is unresolved. V lost 3 bases to trimming and J lost 0 bases, with 5 bases between them. The length of the CDR3 is 13 residues. Germline CDR1 is SNHLY and CDR2 is FYNNEI. The CDR3 spells CASSDGDQETQYF. DNA of the CDR3: TGTGCCAGCAGTGATGGAGACCAAGAGACCCAGTACTTC.

This clone was seen many times. CDR3 protein: CASSPSTGRGYTF. The CDR3, as DNA: TGTGCCAGCAGTCCATCGACAGGGCGAGGCTACACCTTC. V and J are TRBV28 and TRBJ1-2; 7 bases are shared with TRBD1. The CDR3 spans 13 residues. CDR1 MDHEN and CDR2 SYDVKM come from the germline V gene. Trimming removed 5 bases from V and 8 bases from J; junction bases left unmatched: 8.

V is TRBV15 and J is TRBJ2-2, with 7 bases that match TRBD1. V trimming: 6 bases; J trimming: 4 bases; junction bases outside the gene matches: 8. CDR3 length: 15 amino acids. The germline V gene encodes CDR1 LNHNV and CDR2 YYDKDF (reference sequence). The CDR3 sequence is CATSIDRAGTGELFF. CDR3 bases: TGTGCCACCAGTATCGACAGGGCTGGCACCGGGGAGCTGTTTTTT.

V gene TRBV7-6 combines with J gene TRBJ1-1, with D tentatively TRBD1 (5 bases). Germline V gene lookup returns CDR1 SGHVS and CDR2 FNYEAQ. Trimming removed 3 bases from V and 4 bases from J, with 12 bases in between. The CDR3 extends over 14 amino acids. The CDR3 nucleotides read TGTGCCAGCAGCTTGGGGGGAACGGTCACTGAAGCTTTCTTT. Translating it yields CASSLGGTVTEAFF.

V gene TRBV27 combines with J gene TRBJ2-5; D is possibly TRBD2 (5 bases). The germline V gene encodes CDR1 MNHEY and CDR2 SMNVEV (reference sequence). This CDR3 has 15 amino acids. V lost 3 bases and J 1 base, leaving 12 bases between the germline ends. For the CDR3, the DNA is TGTGCCAGCAGTTTGATCGGTGGACTCCAAGAGACCCAGTACTTC. Amino acid sequence: CASSLIGGLQETQYF.

The chain recombines TRBV28 with TRBJ2-2; TRBD2 aligns across 14 bases. The CDR3 is 16 residues long. Unmatched junction bases numbered 5, after V lost 6 bases and J lost 5 bases. Germline V gene sequence: CDR1 MDHEN, CDR2 SYDVKM. In DNA form, the CDR3 reads TGTGCCAGCAGGAGACTAGCGGGAGGGTCGACCGGGGAGCTGTTTTTT. Translation: CASRRLAGGSTGELFF.

V gene TRBV6-6 combines with J gene TRBJ1-3; no clear D gene. Germline CDR1 is MNHNY and CDR2 is SVGAGI (reference sequence). Trimming left V 9 bases short and J 0 bases short, with 12 bases between. The CDR3 totals 14 residues. The CDR3 loop reads CASTEATSGNTIYF. The CDR3 DNA reads TGTGCCAGTACGGAGGCGACCTCTGGAAACACCATATATTTT.

V is TRBV6-5 and J is TRBJ1-1; 7 bases line up with TRBD1. The germline gives CDR1 MNHEY, CDR2 SVGAGI. The CDR3 runs 13 residues. The V segment lost 2 bases and the J segment 5 bases; nucleotides outside the gene matches: 2. As DNA, the CDR3 is TGTGCCAGCAGTTACGACAGGGCGACTGAAGCTTTCTTT. The encoded protein is CASSYDRATEAFF.

The chain is built from TRBV18 and TRBJ1-1, with a possible D match to TRBD1 (5 bases). V was clipped by 3 bases and J by 4 bases, with 15 bases between them. This CDR3 contains 15 residues. Germline CDR1 reads KGHSH; CDR2 reads LQKENI. This CDR3 reads CASSPLDISLTEAFF. The CDR3 nucleotides read TGTGCCAGCTCACCCCTGGACATCTCCCTCACTGAAGCTTTCTTT.

The gene calls are TRBV7-2 and TRBJ1-5; D is perhaps TRBD1 (5 bases). The CDR3 runs to 13 residues. Trimming pared 6 bases from V and 2 bases from J, leaving 8 bases between. Germline V gene lookup returns CDR1 SGHTA and CDR2 FQGNSA. CDR3 sequence (DNA): TGTGCCAGCAGTCTACAGGGCAATCAGCCCCAGCATTTT. It encodes CASSLQGNQPQHF.

V usage is TRBV6-5 and J usage is TRBJ2-7; possibly TRBD2 for D (7 bases). This CDR3 is built from 14 residues. The germline gives CDR1 MNHEY, CDR2 SVGAGI. Trimming pared 7 bases from V and 4 bases from J, leaving 17 bases between. In nucleotides, the CDR3 is TGTGCCAGCACATCCGGGGGGCATGTGTACGAGCAGTACTTC. Amino acids: CASTSGGHVYEQYF.

About this clone: Other DNA sequences of this sample code for an identical CDR3. This chain joins TRBV3-1 (or the pseudogene TRBV3-2) and TRBJ1-1; D not resolved. Germline V CDR1 and CDR2: LGHDT, YNNKEL (reference sequence). There are 13 residues in the CDR3. Between the trimmed V and J ends, which lost 1 base and 4 bases, there was a span of 7 bases. This chain's CDR3 is CASSQVPGTEAFF. The CDR3 DNA sequence: TGTGCCAGCAGCCAAGTCCCAGGCACTGAAGCTTTCTTT.

The chain uses TRBV3-1 (or the pseudogene TRBV3-2) and TRBJ2-1, with 7 bases aligning to TRBD2. The germline V gene encodes CDR1 LGHDT and CDR2 YNNKEL (reference sequence). V lost 3 bases and J lost 2; bases outside the gene matches: 4. The CDR3 contains 15 residues. The CDR3 spells CASSQDRGAYNEQFF. The CDR3 DNA reads TGTGCCAGCAGCCAGGATCGGGGGGCCTACAATGAGCAGTTCTTC.

This clone showed up just a few times. The chain has TRBV30 and TRBJ1-1; TRBD1 might be the D (5 bases). V lost 2 bases and J 1 base, leaving 11 bases between the germline ends. CDR3 length: 14 amino acids. Germline assignment: CDR1 GTSNPN and CDR2 SVGIG (reference sequence). CDR3 region: CAWSTGVQNTEAFF. CDR3 DNA: TGTGCCTGGAGTACAGGCGTTCAGAACACTGAAGCTTTCTTT.

The V call is TRBV10-3, the J call TRBJ1-1; D unresolved. This CDR3 is 15 amino acids long. Germline V CDR1 and CDR2: ENHRY, SYGVKD. V lost 8 bases to trimming and J lost 2 bases, with 18 bases between them. The CDR3 DNA reads TGTGCCATCGGCGGCGACGGAGGGAGAAACACTGAAGCTTTCTTT. Its protein product is CAIGGDGGRNTEAFF.

The chain links TRBV7-9 to TRBJ2-5; 12 bases fit TRBD2. V dropped 5 bases and J dropped 1; count of bases not matched to a gene: 2. Germline V gives CDR1 SEHNR, CDR2 FQNEAQ (reference sequence). The CDR3 has 15 residues. The CDR3 region is CASSPTSGGQETQYF. In DNA, the CDR3 is TGTGCCAGCAGCCCGACTAGCGGGGGCCAAGAGACCCAGTACTTC.

The rearrangement joins TRBV10-3 to TRBJ2-1; tentatively, D is TRBD2 (5 bases). V was shortened by 2 bases and J by 8 bases, with 10 bases between the two germline ends. The V gene's germline CDR1 is ENHRY and CDR2 SYGVKD. The CDR3 has 13 residues. This CDR3 reads CAISEARADEQFF. CDR3 nucleotide sequence: TGTGCCATCAGTGAGGCGAGGGCGGATGAGCAGTTCTTC.

This chain links TRBV5-5 with TRBJ2-7; perhaps TRBD2 as D (6 bases). V lost 0 bases, J lost 3 bases, and 22 bases lay in between. The CDR3 is made up of 18 amino acids. Germline V lookup: CDR1 SGHKS, CDR2 YYEKEE (reference sequence). The CDR3 sequence: CASSLGPLVVGGFYEQYF. In DNA, the CDR3 is TGTGCCAGCAGCTTGGGGCCCTTAGTCGTTGGAGGGTTCTACGAGCAGTACTTC. Full variable domain (missing parts from reference TRBV5-5 and TRBJ2-7): DAGVTQSPTHLIKTRGQQVTLRCSPISGHKSVSWYQQVLGQGPQFIFQYYEKEERGRGNFPDRFSARQFPNYSSELNVNALLLGDSALYLCASSLGPLVVGGFYEQYFGPGTRLTVT.

This chain joins TRBV27 and TRBJ1-5; D uncertain. Per the germline V gene, CDR1 is MNHEY and CDR2 is SMNVEV (reference sequence). V was shortened by 1 base and J by 0 bases, with 10 bases between the two germline ends. The CDR3 contains 16 residues. CDR3 coding DNA: TGTGCCAGCAGTTTATTTTTTCAGGATAGCAATCAGCCCCAGCATTTT. It is translated as CASSLFFQDSNQPQHF.

This clone was picked up one time. The chain carries TRBV2 and TRBJ1-5; a possible D gene is TRBD1 (5 bases). This CDR3 has 16 amino acids. Germline-derived CDR1 and CDR2 are SNHLY and FYNNEI. V was clipped by 7 bases and J by 3 bases, with 19 bases between them. The CDR3 spells CASIPAGPLSNQPQHF. DNA of the CDR3: TGTGCCAGCATCCCCGCGGGGCCTCTTTCCAATCAGCCCCAGCATTTT.

The chain carries TRBV12-3 or TRBV12-4 and TRBJ2-7; D is uncertain. The CDR3 spans 13 residues. V gave up 2 bases and J gave up 4 bases, with 9 bases separating them. Here the CDR3 reads CASSLTYLYEQYF. The CDR3 DNA follows: TGTGCCAGCAGTTTAACTTACTTATACGAGCAGTACTTC.

This clone was observed a single time. This chain links TRBV7-2 with TRBJ1-6; 7 nucleotides align to TRBD1. The CDR3 has 18 amino acids. The junction had 17 bases not matched to a gene; V was cut back by 5 bases and J by 7 bases. Germline lookup yields CDR1 SGHTA and CDR2 FQGNSA. The CDR3 region has the DNA TGTGCCAGCAGCCCGCGGACAGGCGACCTAGCAGGGAATTCACCCCTCCACTTT. Protein: CASSPRTGDLAGNSPLHF.